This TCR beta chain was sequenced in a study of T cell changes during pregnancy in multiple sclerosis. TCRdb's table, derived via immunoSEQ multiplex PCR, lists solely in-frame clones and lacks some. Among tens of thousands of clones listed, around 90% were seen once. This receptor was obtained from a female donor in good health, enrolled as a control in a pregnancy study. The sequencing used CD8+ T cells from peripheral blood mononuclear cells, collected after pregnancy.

The CDR3 is CASSQEFAGAYEQYF. The CDR3 DNA reads TGCGCCAGCAGCCAAGAATTCGCGGGAGCCTACGAGCAGTACTTC. This chain links TRBV4-1 with TRBJ2-7; 7 bases are a match to TRBD2. The CDR3 has 15 residues. V gave up 0 bases and J gave up 2 bases; unmatched junction bases: 4. Germline V gene sequence: CDR1 MGHRA, CDR2 YSYEKL.